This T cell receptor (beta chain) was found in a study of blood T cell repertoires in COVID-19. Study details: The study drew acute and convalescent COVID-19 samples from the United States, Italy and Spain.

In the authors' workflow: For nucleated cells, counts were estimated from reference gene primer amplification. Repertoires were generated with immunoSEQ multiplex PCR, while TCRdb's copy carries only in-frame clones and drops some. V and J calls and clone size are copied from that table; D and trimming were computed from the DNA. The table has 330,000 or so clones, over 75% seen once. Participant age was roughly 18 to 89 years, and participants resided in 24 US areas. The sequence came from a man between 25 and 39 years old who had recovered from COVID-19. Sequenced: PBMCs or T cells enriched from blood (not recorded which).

Here the CDR3 DNA reads TGTGCCAGCAGCTTAGCAGTCGCAGGGAACTATGGCTACACCTTC. As protein: CASSLAVAGNYGYTF. The rearrangement joins TRBV7-9 to TRBJ1-2; possibly TRBD1 for D (5 bases). Per germline, CDR1 SEHNR and CDR2 FQNEAQ (reference sequence). This CDR3 spans 15 amino acids. V was cut by 0 bases and J by 2 bases, with 10 bases left in between.